This T cell receptor beta chain was found in a study of shared clonotypes between healthy human individuals. General study findings and limits: A small donor pool kept down the genetic and exposure-history diversity that was represented.

Assay used: immunoSEQ multiplex PCR; TCRdb lists only in-frame clones, some missing. The sample lists around 500,000 clones; over 60% were seen once. Donors included only healthy HIV-negative adults lacking recent acute infections or vaccinations. V dropped 4 bases and J dropped 4 bases, with 12 bases sitting between them. Germline V CDR1 and CDR2: SGHRS, YFSETQ. The CDR3 length is 14 residues. As regards this clone: The antigen is undetermined.

The chain couples TRBV5-1 to TRBJ1-5, with D possibly TRBD1 on 6 matching bases. The sequenced sample was PBMCs. This sequence originates from a woman aged 40-49 years in good health. Some clones in this sample may be carry-over from other donors' samples. The CDR3 sequence is CASSMGQQNQPQHF. Here the CDR3 DNA reads TGCGCCAGCAGCATGGGACAACAAAATCAGCCCCAGCATTTT.